The 19 T cell receptor beta chains reported below all come from one sample, sequenced in a study of T cells in Graves' hyperthyroidism and ophthalmopathy (dated by TCRdb to about 2019). Receptor amplification or capture employed multiplex PCR. The reads were generated on an Illumina HiSeq 2000. Amplification of TCR beta CDR3 regions was carried out from RNA transcripts. The first round of RT-PCR for the TCR CDR3 was performed with the HTBI primer set and the Qiagen OneStep RT-PCR kit. TCRdb itself trimmed the public reads at Q25 with fastp, ran MiXCR and retained productive beta chains. All rows with the same CDR3 protein become a single entry with the most common DNA and genes. For this sample there are about half a million distinct CDR3 sequences; about 22% appear just once. About half of the sample belongs to the ten largest clones. The sequenced sample was blood. The source of these receptors is an older woman with Graves' ophthalmopathy.

The chain links TRBV5-1 to TRBJ2-7; no clear D. The CDR3 has 16 residues. V lost 3 bases and J 0 bases, leaving 16 bases between the germline ends. Germline V gene data show CDR1 as SGHRS and CDR2 as YFSETQ. The CDR3 reads CASSSGVTRSSYEQYF. The CDR3 DNA is TGCGCCAGCAGCTCAGGCGTCACCCGAAGCTCCTACGAGCAGTACTTC.

For this clonotype: The conserved phenylalanine or tryptophan is not found at the CDR3 terminus, so this likely reflects a read error. The chain links TRBV28 to TRBJ2-7; D unclear. The CDR3 consists of 11 residues. V was pared by 3 bases and J by 2 bases, with 2 bases between. Germline CDR1 is MDHEN and CDR2 is SYDVKM. The CDR3 protein is CASSFAYEQYS. CDR3 coding DNA: TGTGCCAGCAGTTTCGCCTACGAGCAGTACTCC.

This clonotype was seen more than once but under ten times. The chain links TRBV28 to TRBJ1-6; D unclear. Between the trimmed V and J ends, which lost 7 bases and 5 bases, there was a span of 12 bases. This CDR3 has 14 amino acids. From germline, CDR1 is MDHEN and CDR2 SYDVKM. DNA for the CDR3: TGTGCCAGCAAATTGCCCCAGAATAATTCACCCCTCCACTTT. Translating gives CASKLPQNNSPLHF.

This clonotype appeared a few times. V and J are TRBV27 and TRBJ2-2; D ambiguous. The germline V and J ends were trimmed by 5 bases and 8 bases, with 12 bases remaining between them. Germline loops: CDR1 MNHEY, CDR2 SMNVEV (reference sequence). CDR3 size: 13 residues. The CDR3 region is CASSQLPGGELFF. CDR3 DNA: TGTGCCAGCAGTCAACTACCCGGAGGGGAGCTGTTTTTT.

This clonotype was observed a few times. A read error may account for a junction end that differs from germline. The chain recombines TRBV20-1 with TRBJ1-4, with TRBD1 as a possible D gene (6 bases). Germline V gene lookup returns CDR1 DFQATT and CDR2 SNEGSKA (reference sequence). The CDR3 has 13 residues. CDR3 DNA sequence: TGCAGTGCTCGAGACAGGTTTAATGAAAAACTGTTTTTT. As protein: CSARDRFNEKLFF.

The CDR3 bases are TGCAGTGCTCCTCGGGGGGGCGGGAGTTCCTACAATGAGCAGTTCTTC. Translated, it gives CSAPRGGGSSYNEQFF. The chain is built from TRBV20-1 and TRBJ2-1; 8 bases line up with TRBD2. This CDR3 region has 16 residues. Germline V gives CDR1 DFQATT, CDR2 SNEGSKA (reference sequence). V trimming: 5 bases; J trimming: 1 base; junction bases outside the gene matches: 10.

This clonotype was observed a few times. This rearrangement joins TRBV7-3 to TRBJ2-1, with D uncertain. The V and J ends lost 5 bases and 8 bases respectively, with 25 bases between them. In germline, CDR1 is SGHTA, CDR2 FQGTGA. This CDR3 has 17 amino acids. CDR3 DNA sequence: TGTGCCAGCAGCACCCAGGCCTCACCAGGCCGGGTCGATGAGCAGTTCTTC. Its translation: CASSTQASPGRVDEQFF.

There are a few counts of this clonotype. The V call is TRBV2, the J call TRBJ2-7; 12 bases are shared with TRBD2. The germline V gene has CDR1 SNHLY and CDR2 FYNNEI. J lost 3 bases, V lost 6 bases, and 9 bases had no gene match. This CDR3 region has 16 residues. In nucleotides, the CDR3 is TGTGCCAGCAGGCTTCTGACTAGCGGGAGAGGCTACGAGCAGTACTTC. Its protein product is CASRLLTSGRGYEQYF.

The chain carries TRBV9 and TRBJ1-3; D ambiguous. Between the trimmed V and J ends, which lost 0 bases and 0 bases, there was a span of 10 bases. CDR3 size: 16 residues. CDR1 SGDLS and CDR2 YYNGEE come from the germline V gene. CDR3 coding DNA: TGTGCCAGCAGCGTAGCTACCGGAAACTCTGGAAACACCATATATTTT. The encoded protein is CASSVATGNSGNTIYF. Using reference TRBV9 and TRBJ1-3 for the parts outside the CDR3, the full variable domain is DSGVTQTPKHLITATGQRVTLRCSPRSGDLSVYWYQQSLDQGLQFLIQYYNGEERAKGNILERFSAQQFPDLHSELNLSSLELGDSALYFCASSVATGNSGNTIYFGEGSWLTVV.

This chain connects TRBV11-2 to TRBJ2-1; D might be TRBD1 or TRBD2, each matching 6 bases. The CDR3 extends over 15 amino acids. Per the germline V gene, CDR1 is SGHAT and CDR2 is FQNNGV. V gave up 5 bases and J gave up 9 bases, with 20 bases separating them. In DNA, the CDR3 is TGTGCCAGCAGCCCGGGGGCGGGACGGCGGAGTGAGCAGTTCTTC. Its protein is CASSPGAGRRSEQFF.

This clonotype came up once. A clone one base away is much larger, so this may be a read error. This sequence joins TRBV2 and TRBJ1-1, with D unresolved. This CDR3 region has 16 residues. Germline CDR1 is SNHLY and CDR2 is FYNNEI. In DNA form, the CDR3 reads TGTGCCAGCAGTCCCAGCTCACTACTTTTGAACACTAAAGCTTTCTTT. Encoded protein: CASSPSSLLLNTKAFF. The variable domain in full, completed from reference TRBV2 and TRBJ1-1, reads EPEVTQTPSHQVTQMGQEVILRCVPISNHLYFYWYRQILGQKVEFLVSFYNNEISEKSEIFDDQFSVERPDGSNFTLKIRSTKLEDSAMYFCASSPSSLLLNTKAFFGQGTRLTVV.

This clonotype came up a few times. The chain has TRBV28 and TRBJ1-3; TRBD1 matches 9 bases. Per germline, CDR1 MDHEN and CDR2 SYDVKM. V trimming: 3 bases; J trimming: 2 bases; junction bases outside the gene matches: 2. The CDR3 has 15 amino acids. CDR3 sequence (DNA): TGTGCCAGCAGTTTCGGGACAGGGACTGGAAACACCATATATTTT. It specifies CASSFGTGTGNTIYF.

This sequence joins TRBV7-9 and TRBJ1-1, with unresolved D. V dropped 5 bases and J dropped 6 bases, with 13 bases sitting between them. The CDR3 has 13 amino acids. Germline CDR1 is SEHNR and CDR2 is FQNEAQ (reference sequence). The CDR3 is CASSRYDLAEAFF. In DNA, the CDR3 is TGTGCCAGCAGCCGTTATGATTTGGCTGAAGCTTTCTTT.

This clonotype appeared once. This chain connects TRBV2 to TRBJ2-7; TRBD1 agrees at 8 bases. The CDR3 sequence is 17 residues long. J gave up 0 bases and V 7 bases, and 14 bases lay outside the gene matches. Germline lookup yields CDR1 SNHLY and CDR2 FYNNEI. CDR3 sequence (DNA): TGTGCCAGCACGTCCCGGGACAGGTTAGGGGCCTCCTACGAGCAGTACTTC. It specifies CASTSRDRLGASYEQYF.

This clonotype was recorded at least ten times. The chain is built from TRBV2 and TRBJ1-2; 8 bases are a match to TRBD1. Germline loops: CDR1 SNHLY, CDR2 FYNNEI. The CDR3 has 10 amino acids. V shed 8 bases and J 8 bases; nucleotides not matched to a gene: 1. This chain's CDR3 is CASGQGGYTF. The CDR3 region has the DNA TGTGCCAGCGGACAGGGCGGCTACACCTTC.

This clonotype was counted a few times. V and J are TRBV19 and TRBJ1-2, with D possibly matching TRBD1 (5 bases). Trimming pared 6 bases from V and 8 bases from J, leaving 10 bases between. The CDR3 covers 11 residues. Germline V gene lookup returns CDR1 LNHDA and CDR2 SQIVND (reference sequence). CDR3 residues: CASRSGLGYTF. The CDR3 coding sequence is TGTGCCAGTAGGTCGGGACTGGGCTACACCTTC.

At least ten counts were recorded for this clonotype. The chain is built from TRBV12-3 or TRBV12-4 and TRBJ1-5; the D is unclear. CDR3 length: 12 amino acids. The V and J ends lost 6 bases and 3 bases respectively, with 6 bases between them. The chain's CDR3 is CASSRHNQPQHF. Here the CDR3 DNA reads TGTGCCAGCAGCAGACACAATCAGCCCCAGCATTTT.

This clonotype was seen a handful of times. The gene calls are TRBV7-8 and TRBJ2-7; 7 bases match TRBD1. Unmatched junction bases numbered 5, after V lost 4 bases and J lost 2 bases. Germline V CDR1 and CDR2: SGHVS, FQNEAQ. The CDR3 is made up of 14 amino acids. The CDR3 sequence: CASSSDREPYEQYF. The DNA for the CDR3 is TGTGCCAGCAGCTCCGACAGGGAACCCTACGAGCAGTACTTC. Filled out from reference TRBV7-8 and TRBJ2-7, the complete variable domain reads GAGVSQSPRYKVAKRGQDVALRCDPISGHVSLFWYQQALGQGPEFLTYFQNEAQLDKSGLPSDRFFAERPEGSVSTLKIQRTQQEDSAVYLCASSSDREPYEQYFGPGTRLTVT.

V usage is TRBV20-1 and J usage is TRBJ2-7; D gene unclear. The CDR3 sequence is 14 residues long. The germline V and J ends were trimmed by 5 bases and 0 bases, with 14 bases remaining between them. Germline CDR1 reads DFQATT; CDR2 reads SNEGSKA (reference sequence). This chain's CDR3 is CSAQDGTSSYEQYF. Here the CDR3 DNA reads TGCAGTGCTCAGGACGGAACGAGCTCCTACGAGCAGTACTTC.